Below are 20 T cell receptor beta chains sequenced from a single sample in a study of Ad26.COV2.S vaccination and SARS-CoV-2 variants. The sample's treatment: some 19 received Ad26.COV2.S at low or high dose, single or two shots; about five received placebo; per-sample allocation not given. Specimen acquisition occurred on day 63 following the initial vaccine or placebo injection. This table comes from immunoSEQ multiplex PCR, and its TCRdb copy is limited to in-frame clones, with some not included. The table includes about 440,000 clones, around 90% detected once. The specimen comprised peripheral blood, sampled in a trial of Ad26.COV2.S vaccine versus placebo. These receptor sequences come from a person between 18 and 60 years old who received the Ad26.COV2.S COVID-19 vaccine or a placebo.

For this clone: A junction end diverges from the germline sequence, so it may reflect a read error. The chain uses TRBV6-5 and TRBJ1-4; the D gene is possibly TRBD1 (5 bases). CDR1 and CDR2 from the germline V gene are MNHEY and SVGAGI. This CDR3 comprises 15 residues. In nucleotides, the CDR3 is TGTGCCAGCAGTCGCGACGGGGATAGGGGTGAAGAACTGTTTTTT. It is translated as CASSRDGDRGEELFF.

The chain couples TRBV28 to TRBJ1-2; unclear D gene. The V gene lost 4 bases and the J gene lost 4 bases, with 16 bases spanning the gap. The CDR3 sequence is 15 residues long. CDR1 and CDR2 from the germline V gene are MDHEN and SYDVKM. CDR3 bases: TGTGCCAGCAGTTCGGCCGACGTGGGCGCCTATGGCTACACCTTC. This encodes CASSSADVGAYGYTF.

The chain joins TRBV14 to TRBJ1-5, with 8 bases lining up with TRBD1. The CDR3 contains 16 residues. Trimming took 0 bases from V and 6 from J; bases not matched to a gene: 7. Germline V lookup: CDR1 SGHDN, CDR2 FVKESK. DNA for the CDR3: TGTGCCAGCAGCCAAGAGACAGGACAGGGTTGTCAGCCCCAGCATTTT. Amino acids: CASSQETGQGCQPQHF.

The chain links TRBV28 to TRBJ1-5, with no clear D. CDR1 is MDHEN, CDR2 SYDVKM, per germline. Trimming shortened V by 2 bases and J by 6 bases, and 5 bases separated the two germline ends. CDR3 size: 12 residues. CDR3 DNA: TGTGCCAGCAGTTTAGAGGTTCAGCCCCAGCATTTT. It codes for CASSLEVQPQHF.

In regard to this clone: Relative to the germline gene, one junction end is altered; a read error may explain this. CDR3 sequence (DNA): TGTGCTAGCAGCTCCCCGGGACAGGGGTTTGTGACCCAGTACTTC. Residues: CASSSPGQGFVTQYF. This chain links TRBV7-7 with TRBJ2-5, with TRBD1 identical over 10 bases. The V gene's germline CDR1 is SSHAT and CDR2 FNYEAQ (reference sequence). This CDR3 is 15 amino acids long.

The CDR3: CASSLGTGGDFFGQPQHF. The DNA for the CDR3 is TGTGCCAGCAGTTTGGGGACAGGGGGCGATTTTTTCGGTCAGCCCCAGCATTTT. This chain connects TRBV27 to TRBJ1-5; TRBD1 matches 12 bases. Per germline, CDR1 MNHEY and CDR2 SMNVEV (reference sequence). V lost 3 bases, J lost 6 bases, and 12 bases stayed unmatched. This CDR3 comprises 18 residues.

The chain recombines TRBV7-8 with TRBJ2-7; 13 bases map to TRBD2. Trimming removed 2 bases from V and 3 bases from J; junction bases left unmatched: 7. Germline V gene sequence: CDR1 SGHVS, CDR2 FQNEAQ. The CDR3 loop spans 17 amino acids. The DNA for the CDR3 is TGTGCCAGCAGCTTAACAGGACTAGCGGGGGTTTACTACGAGCAGTACTTC. Translation: CASSLTGLAGVYYEQYF.

The J gene is TRBJ1-4, the V gene TRBV11-2; 10 bases line up with TRBD1. CDR3 size: 15 residues. Germline loops: CDR1 SGHAT, CDR2 FQNNGV. V shed 5 bases, J shed 7 bases, and the junction held 7 bases outside the gene matches. The CDR3 spells CASSIAGTGAEKLFF. The CDR3 bases are TGTGCCAGCAGCATAGCCGGGACAGGGGCTGAAAAACTGTTTTTT.

CDR3 in DNA: TGTGCCAGCAGCTTAGATCAGTGGAGGGGGCCTGGGGAGACCCAGTACTTC. Its translation is CASSLDQWRGPGETQYF. The rearrangement links TRBV11-2 to TRBJ2-5; possible D gene TRBD1, 7 bases. Trimming took off 0 bases at V and 5 bases at J, with 19 bases between the two ends. Germline-derived CDR1 and CDR2 are SGHAT and FQNNGV. This CDR3 spans 17 amino acids.

The table lists this clone with a count of one. The chain has TRBV18 and TRBJ2-2; 7 bases agree with TRBD1. This CDR3 contains 15 residues. Germline V gives CDR1 KGHSH, CDR2 LQKENI. V lost 2 bases, J lost 8 bases, and 8 bases stayed unmatched. In DNA form, the CDR3 reads TGTGCCAGCTCACCAGGGACAGTACTTACGGGGGAGCTGTTTTTT. It encodes CASSPGTVLTGELFF.

This chain joins TRBV27 and TRBJ2-3; 15 bases line up with TRBD2. Germline CDR1 reads MNHEY; CDR2 reads SMNVEV (reference sequence). J gave up 3 bases and V 4 bases, and 14 bases lay outside the gene matches. The length of the CDR3 is 20 residues. This chain's CDR3 is CASSSQRGGTSGRKTDTQYF. The CDR3 coding sequence is TGTGCCAGCAGTTCCCAAAGGGGGGGGACTAGCGGGAGGAAAACAGATACGCAGTATTTT.

This clone has a handful of counts. This chain uses TRBV7-9 with TRBJ2-7, with D maybe TRBD2 (5 bases). The germline gives CDR1 SEHNR, CDR2 FQNEAQ (reference sequence). The CDR3 is 12 amino acids. Trimming removed 1 base from V and 6 bases from J, with 7 bases in between. DNA of the CDR3: TGTGCCAGCAGCTTAGAAGGAGGCGAGCAGTACTTC. This translates into CASSLEGGEQYF.

This chain joins TRBV6-6 and TRBJ2-7, with unresolved D. Germline V gives CDR1 MNHNY, CDR2 SVGAGI (reference sequence). The CDR3 has 12 residues. Trimming left V 5 bases short and J 2 bases short, with 7 bases between. The CDR3, as DNA: TGTGCCAGCAGTGGGCAGACCTACGAGCAGTACTTC. This sequence encodes CASSGQTYEQYF.

This clone has only one observation. This chain joins TRBV13 and TRBJ1-3; D gene uncertain. With 4 bases removed from V and 0 bases from J, the gap between germline ends came to 7 bases. Germline V CDR1 and CDR2: PRHDT, FYEKMQ (reference sequence). CDR3 size: 14 residues. The CDR3 loop reads CASSSRSSGNTIYF. For the CDR3, the DNA is TGTGCCAGCAGCTCTCGGAGCTCTGGAAACACCATATATTTT.

As DNA, the CDR3 is TGTGCCAGCTTTGGATCCGCGGGGATTTGGAACACCGGGGAGCTGTTTTTT. Its translation is CASFGSAGIWNTGELFF. The rearrangement uses TRBV27 and TRBJ2-2, with a weak D call TRBD2 (6 bases). CDR3 size: 17 residues. Trimming took 8 bases from V and 1 from J, leaving 20 bases between them. The germline gives CDR1 MNHEY, CDR2 SMNVEV (reference sequence).

This clone appeared a few times. This chain connects TRBV30 to TRBJ2-1, with a possible D match to TRBD2 (5 bases). V was cut by 8 bases and J by 8 bases, with 16 bases left in between. This CDR3 comprises 12 residues. Germline CDR1 reads GTSNPN; CDR2 reads SVGIG (reference sequence). In nucleotides, the CDR3 is TGTGCCCGAAGAACGGCCGGGGATGAGCAGTTCTTC. Its translation is CARRTAGDEQFF.

The chain uses TRBV30 and TRBJ2-1, with D tentatively TRBD2 (6 bases). Trimming removed 2 bases at V and 6 bases at J, with 17 bases between. Germline assignment: CDR1 GTSNPN and CDR2 SVGIG (reference sequence). The CDR3 totals 15 residues. The CDR3 bases are TGTGCCTGGAGTTCAAGCCCCGGGAGATTCAATGAGCAGTTCTTC. This encodes CAWSSSPGRFNEQFF.

The genes are TRBV28 and TRBJ2-3; 9 nucleotides line up with TRBD1. The CDR3 spans 14 residues. In germline, CDR1 is MDHEN, CDR2 SYDVKM. V shed 6 bases and J 5 bases; nucleotides not matched to a gene: 6. CDR3 protein: CASSRDRDRDTQYF. CDR3 nucleotides: TGTGCCAGCAGCCGGGACAGGGATAGAGATACGCAGTATTTT.

The genes are TRBV6-2 or TRBV6-3 and TRBJ1-4; 10 positions match TRBD1. Germline V gene lookup returns CDR1 MNHEY and CDR2 SVGEGT. The CDR3 runs 18 residues. Trimming removed 6 bases from V and 4 bases from J; junction bases left unmatched: 14. The CDR3 region is CASSPGPGQGFFNEKLFF. The DNA for the CDR3 is TGTGCCAGCAGCCCTGGGCCGGGACAGGGGTTTTTTAATGAAAAACTGTTTTTT.

The CDR3 DNA reads TGTGCCAGCACTCCCTGGGACAGGGATCACAATGAGCAGTTCTTC. Amino acid sequence: CASTPWDRDHNEQFF. The genes are TRBV28 and TRBJ2-1; TRBD1 matches at 9 bases. In germline, CDR1 is MDHEN, CDR2 SYDVKM. This CDR3 has 15 residues. The J segment lost 5 bases and the V segment lost 7 bases, leaving 9 bases of the junction unmatched.